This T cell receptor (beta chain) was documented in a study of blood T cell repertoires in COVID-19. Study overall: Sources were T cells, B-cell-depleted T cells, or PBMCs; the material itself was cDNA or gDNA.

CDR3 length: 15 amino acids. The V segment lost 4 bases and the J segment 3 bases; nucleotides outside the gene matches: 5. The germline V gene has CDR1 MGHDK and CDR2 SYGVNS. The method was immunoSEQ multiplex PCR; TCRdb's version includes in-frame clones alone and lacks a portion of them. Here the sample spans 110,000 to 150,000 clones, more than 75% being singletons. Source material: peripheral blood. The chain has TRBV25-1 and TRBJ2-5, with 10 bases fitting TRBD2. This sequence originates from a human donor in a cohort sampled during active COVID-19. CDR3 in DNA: TGTGCCAGCAGTGGGCTAGCGGGAGTCAAAGAGACCCAGTACTTC. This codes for CASSGLAGVKETQYF.